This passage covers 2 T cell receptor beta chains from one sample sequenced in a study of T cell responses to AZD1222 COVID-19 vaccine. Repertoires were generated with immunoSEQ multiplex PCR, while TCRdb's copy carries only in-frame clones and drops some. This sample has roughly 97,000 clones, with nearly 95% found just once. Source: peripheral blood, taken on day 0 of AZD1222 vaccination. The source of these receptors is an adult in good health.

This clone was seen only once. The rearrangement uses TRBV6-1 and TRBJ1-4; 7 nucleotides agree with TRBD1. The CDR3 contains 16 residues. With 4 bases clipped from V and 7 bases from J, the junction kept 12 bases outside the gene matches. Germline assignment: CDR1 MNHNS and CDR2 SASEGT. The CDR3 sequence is CASSAMTGTEGEKLFF. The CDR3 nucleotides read TGTGCCAGCAGTGCAATGACCGGGACAGAGGGTGAAAAACTGTTTTTT.

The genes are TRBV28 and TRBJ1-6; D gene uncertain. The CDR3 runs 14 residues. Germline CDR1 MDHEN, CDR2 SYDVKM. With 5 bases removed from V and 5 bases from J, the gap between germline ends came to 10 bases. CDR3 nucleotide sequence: TGTGCCAGCAGTAGAGGGAACAATAATTCACCCCTCCACTTT. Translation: CASSRGNNNSPLHF.